These T cell receptor beta chains were read from a single sample in a study of T cells in Graves' hyperthyroidism and ophthalmopathy. TCRdb re-called the multiplex PCR reads with MiXCR, one entry per CDR3 protein. The profile shows approximately 870,000 distinct CDR3 sequences, 38% of them singletons. The material sequenced was blood. The source is a man younger than 35 with Graves' hyperthyroidism. The CDR3 runs from the conserved cysteine through the conserved F or W. D genes are given only for firm matches. Not all rows give a size; the values are once, few, many and, for expanded clones, a class.

>TRBJ2-2|TRBV20-1|.|.
CSATDRPANTGELFF
TGCAGTGCTACTGACAGGCCCGCGAACACCGGGGAGCTGTTTTTT
>TRBJ2-7|TRBV29-1|.|TRBD1
CSVESGTGNYEQYF
TGCAGCGTTGAAAGTGGGACAGGGAACTACGAGCAGTACTTC
>TRBJ1-4|TRBV7-2|.|.
CASSPQGQWVEKLFF
TGTGCCAGCAGCCCCCAGGGGCAATGGGTTGAAAAACTGTTTTTT
>TRBJ2-2|TRBV20-1|.|TRBD2
CSANVRGVGGELFF
TGCAGTGCTAATGTGCGGGGGGTCGGCGGGGAGCTGTTTTTT
>TRBJ1-2|TRBV3-1|.|.
CASSQAHRANYGYTF
TGTGCCAGCAGCCAAGCTCACAGAGCAAACTATGGCTACACCTTC
>TRBJ2-7|TRBV20-1|few|.
CSARDRRGQAQYF
TGCAGTGCTAGAGATCGGAGAGGGCAGGCGCAGTACTTC
>TRBJ1-1|TRBV9|many|.
CASRESPEGDTEAFF
TGTGCCAGCAGAGAGAGCCCTGAGGGGGACACTGAAGCTTTCTTT
>TRBJ2-7|TRBV7-9|many|.
CAIEGNYEQYF
TGTGCCATCGAGGGGAACTACGAGCAGTACTTC
>TRBJ2-7|TRBV10-3|many|TRBD1
CAISTGEHEQYF
TGTGCCATCAGCACAGGGGAGCACGAGCAGTACTTC
>TRBJ1-3|TRBV13|few|.
CATLFGNTIYF
TGTGCCACCCTATTCGGAAACACCATATATTTT